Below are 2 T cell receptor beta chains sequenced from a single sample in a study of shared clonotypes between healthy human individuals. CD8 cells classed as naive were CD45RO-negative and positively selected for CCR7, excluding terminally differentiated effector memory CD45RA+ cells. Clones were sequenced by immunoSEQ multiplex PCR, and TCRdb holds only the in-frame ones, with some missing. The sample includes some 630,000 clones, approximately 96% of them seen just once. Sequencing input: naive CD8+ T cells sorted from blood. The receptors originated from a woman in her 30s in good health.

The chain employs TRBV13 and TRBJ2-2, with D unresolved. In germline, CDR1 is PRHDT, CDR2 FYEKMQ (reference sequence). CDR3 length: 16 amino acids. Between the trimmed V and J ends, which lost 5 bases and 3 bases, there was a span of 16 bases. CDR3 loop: CASSPSRTSHTGELFF. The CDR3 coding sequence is TGTGCCAGCAGCCCCTCCCGAACCAGCCACACCGGGGAGCTGTTTTTT.

The CDR3 DNA reads TGTGCCAGCAGTGACGGCCCGGGGCAGGGAACCTCTGGAAACACCATATATTTT. Amino acids: CASSDGPGQGTSGNTIYF. V usage is TRBV2 and J usage is TRBJ1-3, with a tentative D call TRBD1 (5 bases). The CDR3 loop spans 18 amino acids. V was shortened by 3 bases and J by 0 bases, with 18 bases between the two germline ends. Per germline, CDR1 SNHLY and CDR2 FYNNEI.